This TCR beta chain was recorded in a study of identical twins. Study-wide results and caveats: Cross-sectional statistics, not tracking of the same donors, supported the conclusions. The more abundant beta clonotypes in cord blood had fewer insertions, and memory repertoires did not show this. For monozygotic twins, models underestimated out-of-frame TCR alpha sharing.

This clonotype appeared many times. Its specificity is unknown. Carrying unique molecular identifiers, the cDNA also gained a universal primer site through template switching. TCRdb independently ran MiXCR on the 5' RACE reads; one entry per CDR3 protein. The data contain 640,000 or so distinct CDR3 sequences, approximately 6% of them seen just once; the ten biggest clones take up roughly 2%. Sequencing input: naive T cells sorted from blood. The sequence derives from a man aged 18 to 30 in good health.

CDR3 residues: CAAPWSHEQFF. CDR3 in DNA: TGTGCCGCTCCTTGGAGTCATGAGCAGTTCTTC. J is TRBJ2-1 and V is TRBV24-1; D is ambiguous. CDR3 length equals 11 residues. Per germline, CDR1 KGHDR and CDR2 SFDVKD. V was clipped by 12 bases and J by 8 bases, with 13 bases between them.